The rows below give T cell receptor beta chains drawn from one sample of a study of blood T cell repertoires in COVID-19. Here immunoSEQ multiplex PCR was the method, and the copy in TCRdb shows in-frame clones only, minus some. The sample lists under 250,000 clones; approximately 88% were seen once. The source material was PBMCs or T cells enriched from blood (not recorded which). The receptors were sampled from a woman in her twenties or thirties with acute COVID-19. CDR3s include the opening cysteine and the closing phenylalanine or tryptophan. The D gene is left open where the match is weak. A clone size is listed for some rows: how often the clone was seen (once, few, many), or a class if it is expanded.

TRBJ1-3,TRBV18,TRBD1,NA,CASSPPGTGGFGNTIYF,TGTGCCAGCTCACCCCCCGGGACAGGGGGCTTCGGAAACACCATATATTTT
TRBJ2-7,TRBV5-1,NA,NA,CASSRLNGVLDEQYF,TGCGCCAGCAGCCGACTAAATGGGGTACTCGACGAGCAGTACTTC
TRBJ1-4,TRBV5-1,NA,NA,CASSWGRSNEKLFF,TGCGCCAGCAGCTGGGGCAGGAGTAATGAAAAACTGTTTTTT
TRBJ1-2,TRBV6-5,NA,NA,CASSYGAGDGYTF,TGTGCCAGCAGTTACGGGGCAGGGGATGGCTACACCTTC
TRBJ2-1,TRBV6-1,TRBD2,NA,CASSEFLADYNEQFF,TGTGCCAGCAGTGAGTTTCTAGCGGATTACAATGAGCAGTTCTTC
TRBJ2-2,TRBV7-8,NA,NA,CASSLGVAGVGELFF,TGTGCCAGCAGCTTAGGGGTTGCAGGTGTCGGGGAGCTGTTTTTT
TRBJ2-7,TRBV5-1,TRBD2,many,CASRSLAGSSYEQYF,TGCGCCAGCAGATCCCTAGCGGGGAGTTCCTACGAGCAGTACTTC
TRBJ1-1,TRBV18,TRBD1,NA,CASSPGQGGPEAFF,TGTGCCAGCTCACCGGGCCAGGGGGGACCTGAAGCTTTCTTT
TRBJ1-2,TRBV12-3/TRBV12-4,NA,NA,CASKSGNYGYTF,TGTGCCAGTAAGTCAGGGAACTATGGCTACACCTTC
TRBJ1-3,TRBV9,NA,NA,CASSAPYRVENTIYF,TGTGCCAGCAGCGCGCCCTACAGGGTTGAAAACACCATATATTTT
TRBJ2-7,TRBV7-2,NA,NA,CASSESSSWRGSYEQYF,TGTGCCAGCAGCGAATCATCCAGCTGGCGGGGATCCTACGAGCAGTACTTC
TRBJ1-4,TRBV2,TRBD1,NA,CASRTGTGNEKLFF,TGTGCCAGCAGAACCGGGACAGGGAATGAAAAACTGTTTTTT
TRBJ2-7,TRBV4-1,TRBD1,NA,CASSQEPPGTGYEQYF,TGCGCCAGCAGCCAAGAGCCGCCCGGGACAGGGTATGAGCAGTACTTC
TRBJ1-2,TRBV4-3,TRBD1,NA,CASSQDPGQGHGYTF,TGCGCCAGCAGCCAAGACCCGGGACAGGGCCATGGCTACACCTTC
TRBJ2-2,TRBV5-4,TRBD1,NA,CASRQGQEKKAGELFF,TGTGCCAGCAGACAGGGACAGGAGAAGAAGGCCGGGGAGCTGTTTTTT
TRBJ2-2,TRBV11-2,TRBD2,once,CASSKFIAGALGELFF,TGTGCCAGCAGCAAATTTATAGCGGGGGCCCTCGGGGAGCTGTTTTTT